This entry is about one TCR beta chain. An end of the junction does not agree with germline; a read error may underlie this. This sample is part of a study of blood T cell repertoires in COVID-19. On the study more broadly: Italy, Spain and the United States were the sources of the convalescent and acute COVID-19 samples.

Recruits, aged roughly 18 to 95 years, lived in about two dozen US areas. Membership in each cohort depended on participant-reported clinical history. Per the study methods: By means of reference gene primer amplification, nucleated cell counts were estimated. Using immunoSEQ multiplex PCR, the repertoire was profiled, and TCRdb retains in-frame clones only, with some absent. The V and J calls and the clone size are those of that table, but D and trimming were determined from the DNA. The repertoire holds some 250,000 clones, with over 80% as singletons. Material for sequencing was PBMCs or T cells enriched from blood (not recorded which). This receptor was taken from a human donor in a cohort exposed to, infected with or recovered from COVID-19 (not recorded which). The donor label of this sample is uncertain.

CDR3 protein: CAGRGLTEAFF. The CDR3 region has the DNA TGTGCCGGCAGGGGGCTGACTGAAGCTTTCTTT. The chain carries TRBV7-9 and TRBJ1-1; 8 bases align to TRBD1. Germline CDR1 is SEHNR and CDR2 is FQNEAQ (reference sequence). The CDR3 contains 11 residues.